This T cell receptor (beta chain) was documented in a study of cytomegalovirus exposure and HLA in healthy donors. General observations from the study: A previous analysis found most TCR beta V segments productive roughly 87% or roughly 30% of the time. Three chains tied to CMV proved CMV antigen-specific in vitro. Reportedly, a later analysis found an Asian-associated ancestry cluster had fewer N-insertions than the roughly 700-donor mean. Available immune exposure information was restricted to CMV serostatus only.

V lost 7 bases, J lost 7 bases, and 17 bases lay in between. CDR1 is MNHEY, CDR2 SVGAGI, per germline. CDR3 length equals 14 residues. Concerning this clone: No antigen is known for it.

13 Jbeta primers and 60 Vbeta primers were used for the PCR. Produced via immunoSEQ multiplex PCR; TCRdb's table is partial and in-frame only. The sample lists over 150,000 clones; 60% to 80% were seen once. Sequenced material: PBMCs. The sequence was obtained from a male donor in good health and CMV-seronegative. The chain carries TRBV6-5 and TRBJ1-5; D is uncertain. The CDR3 nucleotides are TGTGCCAGCACCTCGAATTTACCCAGACAGCCCCAGCATTTT. It is translated as CASTSNLPRQPQHF.